The 15 T cell receptor beta chains below come from one sample, sequenced in a study of T cell responses to AZD1222 COVID-19 vaccine. Method: immunoSEQ multiplex PCR; TCRdb's copy keeps in-frame clones and lacks some. Among 100,000 to 150,000 clones listed, about 90% were seen once. The sample consisted of peripheral blood, taken on day 0 of AZD1222 vaccination. The receptors were gathered from an adult in good health.

J is TRBJ1-3 and V is TRBV7-2; D is perhaps TRBD1 (5 bases). Germline lookup yields CDR1 SGHTA and CDR2 FQGNSA. V was trimmed by 2 bases and J by 0 bases, leaving 14 bases between them. This CDR3 contains 17 residues. The DNA for the CDR3 is TGTGCCAGCAGCTTACAGGGACCCCCTTACTCTGGAAACACCATATATTTT. Protein: CASSLQGPPYSGNTIYF.

The rearrangement links TRBV5-6 to TRBJ1-3, with TRBD1 as a possible D gene (5 bases). Germline V gene data show CDR1 as SGHDT and CDR2 as YYEEEE. The V and J ends lost 4 bases and 4 bases respectively, with 15 bases between them. The CDR3 is made up of 15 amino acids. The CDR3 loop reads CASSPLGVLGNTIYF. CDR3 nucleotides: TGTGCCAGCAGCCCCCTAGGGGTGCTGGGAAACACCATATATTTT.

The chain combines TRBV9 with TRBJ2-2, with D possibly TRBD1 on 5 matching bases. CDR3 length: 18 amino acids. With 2 bases removed from V and 4 bases from J, the gap between germline ends came to 21 bases. Germline lookup yields CDR1 SGDLS and CDR2 YYNGEE. The CDR3 region is CASSVTTQGRPTTGELFF. The DNA for the CDR3 is TGTGCCAGCAGCGTTACGACGCAGGGTCGCCCGACCACCGGGGAGCTGTTTTTT.

CDR3 coding DNA: TGCGCCAGCAGCTTGGAACCCGCGGGATTGGCGGGTGAGCAGTTCTTC. This sequence encodes CASSLEPAGLAGEQFF. The genes are TRBV5-1 and TRBJ2-1; D perhaps matches TRBD2 (6 bases). V gave up 0 bases and J gave up 9 bases, with 19 bases separating them. This CDR3 region has 16 residues. Per the germline V gene, CDR1 is SGHRS and CDR2 is YFSETQ.

This chain connects TRBV19 to TRBJ1-6; 9 nucleotides agree with TRBD1. The V segment lost 3 bases and the J segment 7 bases; nucleotides outside the gene matches: 4. The CDR3 contains 15 residues. Germline V gives CDR1 LNHDA, CDR2 SQIVND (reference sequence). CDR3 bases: TGTGCCAGTAGTATGCTGGGACAGGGCAATTCACCCCTCCACTTT. Protein: CASSMLGQGNSPLHF. Full variable domain (missing parts from reference TRBV19 and TRBJ1-6): DGGITQSPKYLFRKEGQNVTLSCEQNLNHDAMYWYRQDPGQGLRLIYYSQIVNDFQKGDIAEGYSVSREKKESFPLTVTSAQKNPTAFYLCASSMLGQGNSPLHFGNGTRLTVT.

V usage is TRBV9 and J usage is TRBJ1-1; D unresolved. Germline V CDR1 and CDR2: SGDLS, YYNGEE. Trimming stripped 0 bases from V and 1 base from J, with 13 bases between. The CDR3 covers 16 residues. The CDR3 region has the DNA TGTGCCAGCAGCGTAGGCGGGAGCCAGCGGAACACTGAAGCTTTCTTT. Its translation is CASSVGGSQRNTEAFF.

CDR3 nucleotide sequence: TGTGCCAGCAGCCCTTGGACTAGCGAGAGCTCCTACAATGAGCAGTTCTTC. Its protein product is CASSPWTSESSYNEQFF. The chain carries TRBV7-6 and TRBJ2-1; TRBD2 matches at 9 bases. The germline V gene encodes CDR1 SGHVS and CDR2 FNYEAQ. With 5 bases clipped from V and 0 bases from J, the junction kept 8 bases outside the gene matches. The CDR3 length is 17 residues.

The J gene is TRBJ1-1, the V gene TRBV10-3; D gene ambiguous. V was clipped by 4 bases and J by 8 bases, with 17 bases between them. In germline, CDR1 is ENHRY, CDR2 SYGVKD. This CDR3 has 14 amino acids. CDR3 residues: CAISGVQEDSEAFF. Here the CDR3 DNA reads TGTGCCATCAGTGGGGTTCAAGAGGACTCCGAAGCTTTCTTT.

The chain is built from TRBV5-1 and TRBJ1-4; possible D gene TRBD1, 6 bases. This CDR3 has 14 amino acids. The ends were cut back, 0 bases at V and 8 bases at J, with 11 bases in the middle. Germline V gene lookup returns CDR1 SGHRS and CDR2 YFSETQ. For the CDR3, the DNA is TGCGCCAGCAGCTTGGGACAGGCTGGAGAAAAACTGTTTTTT. Encoded protein: CASSLGQAGEKLFF.

The chain carries TRBV28 and TRBJ2-7; D not resolved. CDR3 size: 13 residues. V lost 3 bases to trimming and J lost 2 bases, with 8 bases between them. The germline V gene has CDR1 MDHEN and CDR2 SYDVKM. The CDR3 loop reads CASSFNNAYEQYF. For the CDR3, the DNA is TGTGCCAGCAGTTTTAACAATGCCTACGAGCAGTACTTC.

This clone was seen a few times. The chain combines TRBV5-8 with TRBJ1-1, with D hard to call. Germline V lookup: CDR1 SGHTS, CDR2 YDEGEE. Trimming shortened V by 0 bases and J by 1 base, and 7 bases separated the two germline ends. This CDR3 spans 14 amino acids. CDR3: CASSLDRKNTEAFF. CDR3 nucleotides: TGTGCCAGCAGCTTGGACAGAAAGAACACTGAAGCTTTCTTT.

Points on this clone: At one of its ends the junction is not consistent with the germline gene, which may arise from a read error. This sample also contains other DNA sequences that code for the same CDR3. V and J are TRBV5-1 and TRBJ1-1; D is unresolved. Germline CDR1 and CDR2: SGHRS and YFSETQ. This CDR3 is built from 14 residues. In DNA form, the CDR3 reads TGCGCCAGCAGCTTAGATAGTTGGAACACTGAGGCTTTCTTT. Protein sequence: CASSLDSWNTEAFF.

This sequence joins TRBV19 and TRBJ2-2, with TRBD1 matching 8 bases. V shed 7 bases, J shed 5 bases, and the junction held 9 bases outside the gene matches. Germline V gene data show CDR1 as LNHDA and CDR2 as SQIVND (reference sequence). The length of the CDR3 is 15 residues. The CDR3 DNA reads as TGTGCCAGTAAAGGACAGGGTTTGGGTACCGGGGAGCTGTTTTTT. Its translation is CASKGQGLGTGELFF.

This clone occurred a few times. The rearrangement joins TRBV6-5 to TRBJ1-2; D possibly corresponds to TRBD1 (6 bases). V was pared by 6 bases and J by 8 bases, with 16 bases between. Germline V gene lookup returns CDR1 MNHEY and CDR2 SVGAGI. The CDR3 sequence is 13 residues long. CDR3 sequence: CASSTQQGWGYTF. The CDR3, as DNA: TGTGCCAGCAGCACTCAACAGGGTTGGGGCTACACCTTC.

The J gene is TRBJ1-1, the V gene TRBV3-1 (or the pseudogene TRBV3-2); D ambiguous. In germline, CDR1 is LGHDT, CDR2 YNNKEL (reference sequence). Deletions cut 4 bases from V and 3 bases from J, with 24 bases between. The CDR3 consists of 18 residues. In DNA, the CDR3 is TGTGCCAGCAGCCCCATAAGAGGGTTATCCCCGGAGCACACTGAAGCTTTCTTT. Amino acid sequence: CASSPIRGLSPEHTEAFF.